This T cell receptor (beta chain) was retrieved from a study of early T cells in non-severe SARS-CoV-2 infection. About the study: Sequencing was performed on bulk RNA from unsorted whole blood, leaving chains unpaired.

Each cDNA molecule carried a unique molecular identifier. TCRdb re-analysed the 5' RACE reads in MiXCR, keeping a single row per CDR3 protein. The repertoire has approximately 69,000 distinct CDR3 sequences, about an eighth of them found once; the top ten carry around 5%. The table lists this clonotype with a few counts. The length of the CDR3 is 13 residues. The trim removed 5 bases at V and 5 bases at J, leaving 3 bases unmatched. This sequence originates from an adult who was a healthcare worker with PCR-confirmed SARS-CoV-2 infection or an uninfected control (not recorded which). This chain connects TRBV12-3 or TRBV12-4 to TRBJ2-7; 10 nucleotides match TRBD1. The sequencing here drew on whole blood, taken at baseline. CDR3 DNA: TGTGCCAGCAGTGGGACAGGGGTCAACGAGCAGTACTTC. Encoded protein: CASSGTGVNEQYF.